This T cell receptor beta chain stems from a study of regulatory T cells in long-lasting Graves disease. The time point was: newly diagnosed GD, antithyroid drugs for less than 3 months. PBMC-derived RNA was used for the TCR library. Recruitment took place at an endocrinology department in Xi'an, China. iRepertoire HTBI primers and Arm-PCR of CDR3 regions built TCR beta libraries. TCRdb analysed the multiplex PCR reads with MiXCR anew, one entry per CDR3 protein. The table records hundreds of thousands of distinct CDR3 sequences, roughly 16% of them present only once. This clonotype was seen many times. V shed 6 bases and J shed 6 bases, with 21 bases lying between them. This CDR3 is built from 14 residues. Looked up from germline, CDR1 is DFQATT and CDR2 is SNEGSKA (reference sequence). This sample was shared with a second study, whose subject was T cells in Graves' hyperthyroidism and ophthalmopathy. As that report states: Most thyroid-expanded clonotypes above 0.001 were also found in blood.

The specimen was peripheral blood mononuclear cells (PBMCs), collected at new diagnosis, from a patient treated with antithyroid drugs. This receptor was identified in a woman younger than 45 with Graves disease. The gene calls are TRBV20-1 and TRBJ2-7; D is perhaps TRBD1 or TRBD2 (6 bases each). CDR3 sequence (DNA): TGCAGTGCCGTGAACATCGGGGGCGCGGGCGAGCAGTACTTC. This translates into CSAVNIGGAGEQYF.